This T cell receptor beta chain was observed in a study of shared clonotypes between healthy human individuals. V was trimmed by 8 bases and J by 3 bases, leaving 12 bases between them. The CDR3 consists of 13 residues. Germline CDR1 and CDR2: SGDLS and YYNGEE. Deep was the level at which the assay was run. In the original workflow: ImmunoSEQ output lacked quality scores and full-length reads, limiting matched filtering. The method was immunoSEQ multiplex PCR; TCRdb's version includes in-frame clones alone and lacks a portion of them. V and J calls and clone size are those listed in that table; D and trimming were worked out from the DNA. The profile shows about 2.1 million clones, about 94% of them singletons. Terminally differentiated effector memory CD45RA+ cells were excluded by CCR7 positive selection of CD45RO-negative cells. Donation came from healthy HIV-negative adults that had no recent acute infections or vaccinations.

The rearrangement uses TRBV9 and TRBJ1-5; tentatively, D is TRBD1 (6 bases). Sequences were obtained from naive CD8+ T cells from PBMCs. The clonotype originates from a man younger than 30 in good health. Some clones in this sample may be carry-over from other donors' samples. The CDR3 region has the DNA TGTGCCAGTTCCGGGGGCCCCAATCAGCCCCAGCATTTT. Residues: CASSGGPNQPQHF.